This TCR beta chain derives from a study of shared clonotypes between healthy human individuals. General observations from the study: Clonotype sharing levels among donors were expected to vary with sequencing depth.

The authors distributed each subset's genomic DNA evenly over several immunoSEQ plates. Only in-frame clones appear in the TCRdb table, and some are missing; sequencing was by immunoSEQ multiplex PCR. The sample includes about 490,000 clones, 65% to 80% of them seen just once. Germline V gives CDR1 SGHRS, CDR2 YFSETQ. The CDR3 loop spans 14 amino acids. Trimming shortened V by 0 bases and J by 0 bases, and 6 bases separated the two germline ends. A note on this clone: Its target is unknown.

What was sequenced was PBMCs. The receptor comes from a woman aged 40 to 50 in good health. Some clones in this sample may be carry-over from other donors' samples. The chain has TRBV5-1 and TRBJ2-5; no clear D. In nucleotides, the CDR3 is TGCGCCAGCAGCTTGGCGGTCAACCAAGAGACCCAGTACTTC. This translates into CASSLAVNQETQYF.